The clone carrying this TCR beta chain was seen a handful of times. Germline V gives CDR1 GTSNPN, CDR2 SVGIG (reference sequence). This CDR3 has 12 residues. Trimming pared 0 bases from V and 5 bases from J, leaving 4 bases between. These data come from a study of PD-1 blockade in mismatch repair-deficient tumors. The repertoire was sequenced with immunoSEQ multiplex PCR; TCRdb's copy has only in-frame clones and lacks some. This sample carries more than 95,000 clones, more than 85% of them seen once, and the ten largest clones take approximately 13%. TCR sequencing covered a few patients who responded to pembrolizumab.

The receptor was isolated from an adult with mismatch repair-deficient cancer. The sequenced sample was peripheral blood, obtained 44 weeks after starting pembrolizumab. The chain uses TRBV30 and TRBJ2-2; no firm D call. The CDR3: CAWSVSTGELFF. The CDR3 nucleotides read TGTGCCTGGAGTGTTAGTACCGGGGAGCTGTTTTTT.